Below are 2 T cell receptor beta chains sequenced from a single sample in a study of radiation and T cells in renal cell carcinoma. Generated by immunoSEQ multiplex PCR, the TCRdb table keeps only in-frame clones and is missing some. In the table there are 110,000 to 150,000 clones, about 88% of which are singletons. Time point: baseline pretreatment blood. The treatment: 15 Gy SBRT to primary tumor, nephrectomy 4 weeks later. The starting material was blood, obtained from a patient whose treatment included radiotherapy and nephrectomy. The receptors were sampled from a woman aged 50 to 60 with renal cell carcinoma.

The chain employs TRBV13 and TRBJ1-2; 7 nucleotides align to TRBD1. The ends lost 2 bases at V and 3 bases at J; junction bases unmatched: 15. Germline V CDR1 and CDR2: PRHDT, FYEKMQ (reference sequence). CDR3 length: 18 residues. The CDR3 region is CASSLLTRIVQGDYGYTF. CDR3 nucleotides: TGTGCCAGCAGCTTATTAACCAGGATCGTTCAGGGGGACTATGGCTACACCTTC.

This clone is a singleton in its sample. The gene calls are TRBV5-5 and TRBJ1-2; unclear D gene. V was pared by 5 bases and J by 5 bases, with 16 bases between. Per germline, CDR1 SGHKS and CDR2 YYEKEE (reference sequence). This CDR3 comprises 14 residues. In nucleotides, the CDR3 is TGTGCCAGCAGACCCCCCGGGAAAAAATATGGCTACACCTTC. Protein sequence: CASRPPGKKYGYTF.